This T cell receptor beta chain was documented in a study of T cell repertoires in cytomegalovirus infection. Turning to the study itself: CMV infection and matching HLA type were both indicated by public TCR beta signatures.

Notes on the study in general: In two of eight donors, the top clonotype was HLA-C-restricted CMV-specific. Adding up the frequency of public TCR beta families identified people who carried CMV plus the relevant HLA.

As concerns this clonotype: What it recognizes is unknown.

The CDR3 runs to 15 residues. The V gene end was trimmed by 3 bases and the J gene end by 3 bases; junction bases not matched to a gene: 9. The germline V gene encodes CDR1 DFQATT and CDR2 SNEGSKA (reference sequence). TCRdb re-called the reads through MiXCR, storing one row per CDR3 protein. The data show about 310,000 distinct CDR3 sequences, with roughly 16% seen just once and more than 10% held by the top ten. The genes are TRBV20-1 and TRBJ1-1, with 8 nucleotides matching TRBD1. This sequence was found in a human donor in good health (CMV status not recorded). Some clones in this sample may be carry-over from other donors' samples. Sequencing used PBMCs. CDR3 protein: CSASSGGDTHTEAFF. The CDR3 DNA is TGCAGTGCTAGTTCAGGGGGCGATACACACACTGAAGCTTTCTTT.